This T cell receptor beta chain was profiled in a study of tissue T cells after allogeneic stem cell transplantation. Points from the study as a whole: Anatomically similar tissues had similar TCR repertoires within each patient. Shared clones across patients were few; motif clustering revealed tissue-specific shared signatures.

This CDR3 has 17 residues. Germline CDR1 and CDR2: KGHTA and FQNQQP. Survey-depth TCRbeta CDR3 sequencing reported V/J genes and productive frequencies. TCRdb's copy holds only in-frame clones and misses some; the assay was immunoSEQ multiplex PCR. Among 9,000 to 9,500 clones listed, roughly 45% were seen once. The time point: mouse harvest day 7 after allogeneic transplant. Each mouse received 10^7 T-cell-depleted marrow cells plus 10^6 splenic CD5+ T cells by tail vein. A few counts support this clone. The target antigen is unknown. The germline and genes are mouse ones. Read sequence stops 1 residue before the CDR3 end, and the germline J gene provides the missing end.

The source is a female BALB/c mouse given C57BL/6 T cells with graft-versus-host disease after an allogeneic hematopoietic cell transplant. Source material: gut tissue. This sequence joins TRBV23 and TRBJ2-4; whether TRBD2, the table's D call, matches the DNA was not checked. The CDR3 spells CSSSQSTGGISQNTLYF. CDR3 DNA, as far as it was read: TGCTCCAGCAGTCAATCTACTGGGGGGATTAGTCAAAACACCTTGTAC.